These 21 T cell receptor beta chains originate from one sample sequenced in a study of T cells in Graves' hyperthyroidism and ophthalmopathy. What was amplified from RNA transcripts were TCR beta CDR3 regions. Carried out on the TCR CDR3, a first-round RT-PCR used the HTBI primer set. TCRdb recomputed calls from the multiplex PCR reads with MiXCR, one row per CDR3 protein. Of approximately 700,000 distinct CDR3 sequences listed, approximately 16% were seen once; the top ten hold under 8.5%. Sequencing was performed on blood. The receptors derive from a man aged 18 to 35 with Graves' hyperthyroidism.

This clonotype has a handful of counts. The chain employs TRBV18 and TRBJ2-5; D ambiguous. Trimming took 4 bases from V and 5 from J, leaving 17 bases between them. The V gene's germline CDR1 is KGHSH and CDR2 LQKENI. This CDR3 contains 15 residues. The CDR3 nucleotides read TGTGCCAGCTCACAGGGCACAGTGAAAGGGGAGACCCAGTACTTC. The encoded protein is CASSQGTVKGETQYF.

The CDR3 region is CATSDLRAGGSETQYF. The CDR3 DNA reads as TGTGCCACCAGTGATTTACGAGCGGGAGGTAGTGAGACCCAGTACTTC. The chain combines TRBV24-1 with TRBJ2-5; 9 bases map to TRBD2. From germline, CDR1 is KGHDR and CDR2 SFDVKD. CDR3 size: 16 residues. V gave up 1 base and J gave up 5 bases; unmatched junction bases: 7.

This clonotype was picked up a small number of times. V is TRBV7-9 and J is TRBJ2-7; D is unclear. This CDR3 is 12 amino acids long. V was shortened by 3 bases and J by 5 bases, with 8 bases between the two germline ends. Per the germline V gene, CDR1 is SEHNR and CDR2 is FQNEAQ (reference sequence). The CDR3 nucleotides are TGTGCCAGCAGCTTCCTCATCGACGAGCAGTACTTC. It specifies CASSFLIDEQYF.

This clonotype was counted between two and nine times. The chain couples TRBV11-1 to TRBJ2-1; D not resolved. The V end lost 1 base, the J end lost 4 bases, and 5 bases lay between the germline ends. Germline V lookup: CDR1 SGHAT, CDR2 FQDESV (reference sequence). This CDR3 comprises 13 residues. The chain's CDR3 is CASSLVVYNEQFF. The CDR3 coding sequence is TGTGCCAGCAGCTTAGTTGTATACAATGAGCAGTTCTTC. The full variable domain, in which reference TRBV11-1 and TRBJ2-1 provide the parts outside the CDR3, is EAEVAQSPRYKITEKSQAVAFWCDPISGHATLYWYRQILGQGPELLVQFQDESVVDDSQLPKDRFSAERLKGVDSTLKIQPAELGDSAMYLCASSLVVYNEQFFGPGTRLTVL.

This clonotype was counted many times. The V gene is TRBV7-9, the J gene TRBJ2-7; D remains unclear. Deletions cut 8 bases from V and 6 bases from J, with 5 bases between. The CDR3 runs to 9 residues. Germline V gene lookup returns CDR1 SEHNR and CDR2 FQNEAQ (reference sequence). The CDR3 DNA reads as TGTGCCAGCTTGCCCGAGCAGTACTTC. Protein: CASLPEQYF.

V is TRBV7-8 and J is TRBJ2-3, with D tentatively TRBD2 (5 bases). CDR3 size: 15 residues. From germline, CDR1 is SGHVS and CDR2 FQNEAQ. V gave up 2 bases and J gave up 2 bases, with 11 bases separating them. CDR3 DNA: TGTGCCAGCAGCTTACGACGGGGAGCCACAGATACGCAGTATTTT. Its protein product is CASSLRRGATDTQYF. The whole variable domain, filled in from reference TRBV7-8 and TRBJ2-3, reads GAGVSQSPRYKVAKRGQDVALRCDPISGHVSLFWYQQALGQGPEFLTYFQNEAQLDKSGLPSDRFFAERPEGSVSTLKIQRTQQEDSAVYLCASSLRRGATDTQYFGPGTRLTVL.

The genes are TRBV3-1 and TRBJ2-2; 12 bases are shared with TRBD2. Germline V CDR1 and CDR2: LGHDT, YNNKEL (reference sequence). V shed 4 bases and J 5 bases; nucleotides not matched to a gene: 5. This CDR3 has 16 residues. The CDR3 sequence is CASSRGLAGRTGELFF. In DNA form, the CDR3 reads TGTGCCAGCAGCCGAGGACTAGCGGGACGGACCGGGGAGCTGTTTTTT.

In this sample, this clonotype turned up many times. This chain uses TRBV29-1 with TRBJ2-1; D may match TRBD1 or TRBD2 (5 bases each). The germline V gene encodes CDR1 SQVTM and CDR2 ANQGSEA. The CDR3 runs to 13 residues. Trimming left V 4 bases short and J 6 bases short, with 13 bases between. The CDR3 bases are TGCAGCGTTGTAGCGCTTAGGGGCAATGAGCAGTTCTTC. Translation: CSVVALRGNEQFF.

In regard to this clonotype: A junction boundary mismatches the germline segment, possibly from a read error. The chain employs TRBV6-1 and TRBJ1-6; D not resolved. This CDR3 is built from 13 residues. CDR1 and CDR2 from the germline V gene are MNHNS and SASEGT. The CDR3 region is CASRSTFNSPPHF. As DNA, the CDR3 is TGTGCCAGTAGGAGCACTTTTAATTCACCCCCCCACTTT.

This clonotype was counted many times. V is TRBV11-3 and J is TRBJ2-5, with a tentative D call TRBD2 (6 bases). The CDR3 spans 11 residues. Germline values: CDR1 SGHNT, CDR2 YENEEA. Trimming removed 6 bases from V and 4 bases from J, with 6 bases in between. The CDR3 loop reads CASRGGETQYF. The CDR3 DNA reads TGTGCCAGCAGGGGGGGAGAGACCCAGTACTTC. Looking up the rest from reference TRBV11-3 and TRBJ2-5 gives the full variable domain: EAGVVQSPRYKIIEKKQPVAFWCNPISGHNTLYWYLQNLGQGPELLIRYENEEAVDDSQLPKDRFSAERLKGVDSTLKIQPAELGDSAVYLCASRGGETQYFGPGTRLLVL.

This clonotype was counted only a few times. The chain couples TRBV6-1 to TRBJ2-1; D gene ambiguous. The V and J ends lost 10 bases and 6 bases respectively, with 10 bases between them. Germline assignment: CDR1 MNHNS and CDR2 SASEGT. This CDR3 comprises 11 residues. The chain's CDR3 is CATGPFNEQFF. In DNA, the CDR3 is TGTGCCACAGGTCCGTTCAATGAGCAGTTCTTC.

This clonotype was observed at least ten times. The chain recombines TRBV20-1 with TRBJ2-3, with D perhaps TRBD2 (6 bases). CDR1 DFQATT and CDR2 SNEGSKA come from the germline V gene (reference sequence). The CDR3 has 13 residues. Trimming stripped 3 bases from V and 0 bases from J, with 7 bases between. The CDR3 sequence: CSASGTSTDTQYF. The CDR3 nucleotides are TGCAGTGCTAGCGGGACTAGCACAGATACGCAGTATTTT.

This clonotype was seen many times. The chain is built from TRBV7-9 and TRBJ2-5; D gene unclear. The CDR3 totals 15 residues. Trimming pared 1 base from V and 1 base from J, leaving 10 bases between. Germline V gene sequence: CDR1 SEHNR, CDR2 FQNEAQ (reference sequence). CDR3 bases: TGTGCCAGCAGCTTAGAGCCCGACACCCAAGAGACCCAGTACTTC. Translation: CASSLEPDTQETQYF.

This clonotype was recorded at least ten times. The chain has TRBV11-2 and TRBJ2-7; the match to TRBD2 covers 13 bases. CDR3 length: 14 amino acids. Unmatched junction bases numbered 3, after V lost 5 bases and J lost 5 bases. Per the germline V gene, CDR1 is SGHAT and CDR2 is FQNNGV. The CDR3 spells CASSAGTSGNEQYF. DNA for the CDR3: TGTGCCAGCAGCGCCGGGACTAGCGGGAACGAGCAGTACTTC.

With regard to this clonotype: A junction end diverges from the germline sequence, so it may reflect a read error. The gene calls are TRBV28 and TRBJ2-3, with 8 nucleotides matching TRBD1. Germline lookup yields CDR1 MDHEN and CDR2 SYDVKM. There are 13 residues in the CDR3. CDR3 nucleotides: TGTTCCAGGACAGGGCCTAGCACAGATACGCAGTATTTT. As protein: CSRTGPSTDTQYF.

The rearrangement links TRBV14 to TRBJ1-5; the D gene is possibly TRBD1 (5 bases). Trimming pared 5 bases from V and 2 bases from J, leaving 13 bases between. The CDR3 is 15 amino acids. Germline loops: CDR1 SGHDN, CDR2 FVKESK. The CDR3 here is CASSGQGKGNQPQHF. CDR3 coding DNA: TGTGCCAGCAGCGGGCAGGGTAAGGGCAATCAGCCCCAGCATTTT.

CDR3 protein: CASSPPGNYELPQHF. For the CDR3, the DNA is TGTGCCAGCTCACCTCCGGGAAACTACGAACTGCCCCAGCATTTT. V gene TRBV18 combines with J gene TRBJ1-5; D call uncertain. Germline CDR1 is KGHSH and CDR2 is LQKENI. The CDR3 is made up of 15 amino acids. Trimming left V 3 bases short and J 9 bases short, with 18 bases between. Looking up the rest from reference TRBV18 and TRBJ1-5 gives the full variable domain: NAGVMQNPRHLVRRRGQEARLRCSPMKGHSHVYWYRQLPEEGLKFMVYLQKENIIDESGMPKERFSAEFPKEGPSILRIQQVVRGDSAAYFCASSPPGNYELPQHFGDGTRLSIL.

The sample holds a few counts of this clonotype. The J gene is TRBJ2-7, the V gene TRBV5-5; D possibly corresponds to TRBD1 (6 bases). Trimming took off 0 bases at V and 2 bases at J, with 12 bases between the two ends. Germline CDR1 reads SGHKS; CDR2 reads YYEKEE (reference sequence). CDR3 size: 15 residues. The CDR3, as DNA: TGTGCCAGCAGCTTGGTGGCAGGGGAAACCTACGAGCAGTACTTC. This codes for CASSLVAGETYEQYF.

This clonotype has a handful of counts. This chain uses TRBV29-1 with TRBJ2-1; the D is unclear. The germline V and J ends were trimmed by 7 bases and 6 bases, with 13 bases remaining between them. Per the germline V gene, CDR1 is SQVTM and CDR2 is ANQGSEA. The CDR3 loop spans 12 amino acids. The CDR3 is CSGGVSANEQFF. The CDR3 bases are TGCAGCGGCGGCGTGAGCGCCAATGAGCAGTTCTTC.

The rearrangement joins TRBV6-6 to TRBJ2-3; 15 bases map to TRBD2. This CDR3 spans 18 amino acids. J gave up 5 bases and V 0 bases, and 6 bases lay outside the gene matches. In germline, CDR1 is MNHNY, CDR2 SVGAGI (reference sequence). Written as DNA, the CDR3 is TGTGCCAGCAGTTACTCCGGGACTAGCGGGAGGCAGGGAGATACGCAGTATTTT. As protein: CASSYSGTSGRQGDTQYF.

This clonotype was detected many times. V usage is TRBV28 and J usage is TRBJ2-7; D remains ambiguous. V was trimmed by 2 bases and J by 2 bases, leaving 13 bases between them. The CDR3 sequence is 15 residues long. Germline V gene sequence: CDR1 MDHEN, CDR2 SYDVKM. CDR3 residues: CASSLQASPPYEQYF. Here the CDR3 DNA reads TGTGCCAGCAGTTTACAGGCCTCGCCGCCCTACGAGCAGTACTTC.